The entry below gives a single T cell receptor beta chain sequence along with its context. What it binds is unknown. This sample is part of a study of T cell responses to AZD1222 COVID-19 vaccine. The study's findings and limits: Repertoires were obtained only post-peak T cell response.

This table comes from immunoSEQ multiplex PCR, and its TCRdb copy is limited to in-frame clones, with some not included. Of 98,000 or so clones in the sample, about 91% were seen once. This CDR3 has 13 residues. CDR1 and CDR2 (germline): SGHNT, YENEEA. V lost 1 base, J lost 10 bases, and 10 bases lay in between. The rearrangement joins TRBV11-3 to TRBJ2-2; no definite D call. Source: peripheral blood, taken on day 0 of AZD1222 vaccination. The clonotype comes from an adult in good health. CDR3 residues: CASSLVSSSELFF. DNA of the CDR3: TGTGCCAGCAGCTTAGTTTCCTCCTCGGAGCTGTTTTTT.